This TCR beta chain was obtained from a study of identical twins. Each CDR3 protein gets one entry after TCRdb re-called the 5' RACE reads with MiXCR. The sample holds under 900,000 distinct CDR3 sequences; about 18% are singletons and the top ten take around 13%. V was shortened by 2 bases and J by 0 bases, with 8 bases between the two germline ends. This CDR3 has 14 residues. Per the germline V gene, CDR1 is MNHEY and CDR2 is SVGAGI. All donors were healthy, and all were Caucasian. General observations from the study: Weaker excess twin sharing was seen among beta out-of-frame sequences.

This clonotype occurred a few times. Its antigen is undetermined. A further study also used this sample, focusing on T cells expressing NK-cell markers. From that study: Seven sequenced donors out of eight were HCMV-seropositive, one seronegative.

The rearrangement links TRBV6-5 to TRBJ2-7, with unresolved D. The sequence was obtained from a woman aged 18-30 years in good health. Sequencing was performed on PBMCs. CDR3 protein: CASSYGPSSYEQYF. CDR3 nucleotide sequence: TGTGCCAGCAGTTACGGTCCGAGCTCCTACGAGCAGTACTTC.